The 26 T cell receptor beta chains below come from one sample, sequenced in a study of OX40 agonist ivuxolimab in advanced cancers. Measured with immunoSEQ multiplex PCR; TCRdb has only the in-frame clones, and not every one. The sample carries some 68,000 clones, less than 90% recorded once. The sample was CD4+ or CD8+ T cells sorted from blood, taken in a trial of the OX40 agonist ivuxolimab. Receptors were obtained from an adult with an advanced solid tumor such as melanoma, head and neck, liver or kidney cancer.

CDR3: CASREPGLYEQYF. In nucleotides, the CDR3 is TGTGCCAGCAGGGAACCAGGGCTTTACGAGCAGTACTTC. V is TRBV2 and J is TRBJ2-7; weak D call: TRBD1 (5 bases). Trimming removed 6 bases at V and 4 bases at J, with 13 bases between. This CDR3 has 13 residues. Germline V gene data show CDR1 as SNHLY and CDR2 as FYNNEI.

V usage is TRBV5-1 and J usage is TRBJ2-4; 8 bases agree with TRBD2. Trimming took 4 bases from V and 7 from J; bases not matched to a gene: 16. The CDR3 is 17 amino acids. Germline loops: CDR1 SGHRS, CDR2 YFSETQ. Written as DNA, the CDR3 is TGCGCCAGCAGCACAGCGGGGGACTCCACCAAAGGGAACATTCAGTACTTC. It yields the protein CASSTAGDSTKGNIQYF.

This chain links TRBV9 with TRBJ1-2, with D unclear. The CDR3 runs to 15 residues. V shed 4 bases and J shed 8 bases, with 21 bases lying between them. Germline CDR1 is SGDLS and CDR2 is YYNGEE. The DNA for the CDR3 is TGTGCCAGCAGCCCTCGGGGAGGCCCTCCTGACGGCTACACCTTC. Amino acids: CASSPRGGPPDGYTF. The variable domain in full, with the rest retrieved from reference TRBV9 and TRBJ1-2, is DSGVTQTPKHLITATGQRVTLRCSPRSGDLSVYWYQQSLDQGLQFLIQYYNGEERAKGNILERFSAQQFPDLHSELNLSSLELGDSALYFCASSPRGGPPDGYTFGSGTRLTVV.

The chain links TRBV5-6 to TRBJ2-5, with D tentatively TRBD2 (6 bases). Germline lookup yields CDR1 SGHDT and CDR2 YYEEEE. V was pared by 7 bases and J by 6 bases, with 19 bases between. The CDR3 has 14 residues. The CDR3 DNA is TGTGCCAGCTCCGACGTAGGGACTCCTCAGACCCAGTACTTC. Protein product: CASSDVGTPQTQYF.

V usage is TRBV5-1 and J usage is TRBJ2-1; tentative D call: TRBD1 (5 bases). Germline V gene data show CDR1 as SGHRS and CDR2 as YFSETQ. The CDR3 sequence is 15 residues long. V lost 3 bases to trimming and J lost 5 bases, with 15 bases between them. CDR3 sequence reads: CASSSLLGANNEQFF. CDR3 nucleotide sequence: TGCGCCAGCAGCTCTTTACTTGGGGCTAACAATGAGCAGTTCTTC.

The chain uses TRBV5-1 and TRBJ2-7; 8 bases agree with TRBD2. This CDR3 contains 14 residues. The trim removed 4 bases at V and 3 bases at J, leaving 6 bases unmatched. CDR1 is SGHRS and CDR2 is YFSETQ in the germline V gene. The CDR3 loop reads CASSLGGTSYEQYF. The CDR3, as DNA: TGCGCCAGCAGCCTGGGAGGGACTAGCTACGAGCAGTACTTC. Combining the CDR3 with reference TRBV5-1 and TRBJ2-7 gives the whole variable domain KAGVTQTPRYLIKTRGQQVTLSCSPISGHRSVSWYQQTPGQGLQFLFEYFSETQRNKGNFPGRFSGRQFSNSRSEMNVSTLELGDSALYLCASSLGGTSYEQYFGPGTRLTVT.

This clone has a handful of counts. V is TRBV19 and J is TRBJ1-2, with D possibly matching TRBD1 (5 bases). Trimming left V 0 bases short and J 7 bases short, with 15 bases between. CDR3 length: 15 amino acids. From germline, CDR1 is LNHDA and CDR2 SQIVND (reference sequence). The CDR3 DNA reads TGTGCCAGTAGTATAGATCTCCAGACGGGGACTGGCTACACCTTC. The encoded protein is CASSIDLQTGTGYTF.

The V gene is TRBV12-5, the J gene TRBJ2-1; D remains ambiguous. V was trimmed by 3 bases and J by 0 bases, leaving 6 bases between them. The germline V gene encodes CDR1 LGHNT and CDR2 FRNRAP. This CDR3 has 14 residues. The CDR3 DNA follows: TGTGCTAGTGGTTTCGACAACTCCTACAATGAGCAGTTCTTC. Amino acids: CASGFDNSYNEQFF.

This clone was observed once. CDR3 amino acids: CASSFRRDTGELFF. The DNA of the CDR3 is TGTGCCAGCAGCTTCCGTAGGGACACCGGGGAGCTGTTTTTT. This chain links TRBV7-7 with TRBJ2-2, with no clear D. CDR1 is SSHAT and CDR2 is FNYEAQ in the germline V gene (reference sequence). The V end was cut by 3 bases, the J end by 3 bases, with 8 bases between. The CDR3 contains 14 residues.

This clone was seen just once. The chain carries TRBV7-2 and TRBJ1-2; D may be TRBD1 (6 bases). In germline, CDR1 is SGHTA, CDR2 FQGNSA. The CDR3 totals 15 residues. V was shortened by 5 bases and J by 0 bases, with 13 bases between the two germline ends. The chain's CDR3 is CASSPMDRSNYGYTF. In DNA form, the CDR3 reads TGTGCCAGCAGCCCCATGGACAGATCTAACTATGGCTACACCTTC.

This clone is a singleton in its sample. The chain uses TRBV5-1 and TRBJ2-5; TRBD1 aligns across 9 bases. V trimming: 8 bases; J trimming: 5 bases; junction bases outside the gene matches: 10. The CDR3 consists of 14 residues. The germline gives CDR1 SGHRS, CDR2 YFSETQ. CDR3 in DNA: TGCGCCAGTCGACAGGGGGACCTCCGCGAGACCCAGTACTTC. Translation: CASRQGDLRETQYF.

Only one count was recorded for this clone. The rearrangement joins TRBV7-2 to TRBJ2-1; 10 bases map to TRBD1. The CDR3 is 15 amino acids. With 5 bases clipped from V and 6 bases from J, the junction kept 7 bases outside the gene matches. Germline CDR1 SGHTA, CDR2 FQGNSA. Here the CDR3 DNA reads TGTGCCAGCAGCGCCACGGGACAGGGGTCCAATGAGCAGTTCTTC. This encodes CASSATGQGSNEQFF.

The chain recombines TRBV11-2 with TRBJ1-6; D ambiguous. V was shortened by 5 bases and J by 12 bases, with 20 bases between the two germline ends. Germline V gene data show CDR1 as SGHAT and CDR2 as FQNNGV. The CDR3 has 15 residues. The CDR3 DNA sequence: TGTGCCAGCAGCCCCGACCCGATCGGAGGGCAACCCCTCCACTTT. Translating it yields CASSPDPIGGQPLHF. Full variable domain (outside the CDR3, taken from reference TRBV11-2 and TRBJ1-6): EAGVAQSPRYKIIEKRQSVAFWCNPISGHATLYWYQQILGQGPKLLIQFQNNGVVDDSQLPKDRFSAERLKGVDSTLKIQPAKLEDSAVYLCASSPDPIGGQPLHFGNGTRLTVT.

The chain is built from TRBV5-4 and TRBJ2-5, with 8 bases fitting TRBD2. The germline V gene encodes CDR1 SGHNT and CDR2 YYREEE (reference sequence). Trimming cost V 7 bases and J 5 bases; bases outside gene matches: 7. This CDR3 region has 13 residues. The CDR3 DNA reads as TGTGCCAGCGGACCAGCGGGAGTGGAGACCCAGTACTTC. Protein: CASGPAGVETQYF.

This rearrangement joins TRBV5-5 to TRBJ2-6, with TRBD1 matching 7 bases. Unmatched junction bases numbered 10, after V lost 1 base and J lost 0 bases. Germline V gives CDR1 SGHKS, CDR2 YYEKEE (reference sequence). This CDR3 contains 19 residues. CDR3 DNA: TGTGCCAGCAGCTTGCTCACAGGGGTAGGGAGCTCTGGGGCCAACGTCCTGACTTTC. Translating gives CASSLLTGVGSSGANVLTF. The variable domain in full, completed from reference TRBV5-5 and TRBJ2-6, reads DAGVTQSPTHLIKTRGQQVTLRCSPISGHKSVSWYQQVLGQGPQFIFQYYEKEERGRGNFPDRFSARQFPNYSSELNVNALLLGDSALYLCASSLLTGVGSSGANVLTFGAGSRLTVL.

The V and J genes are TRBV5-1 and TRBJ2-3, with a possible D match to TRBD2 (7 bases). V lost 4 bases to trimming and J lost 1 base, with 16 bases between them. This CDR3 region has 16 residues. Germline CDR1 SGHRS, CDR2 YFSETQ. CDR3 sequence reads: CASSRGDEGGTDTQYF. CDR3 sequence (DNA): TGCGCCAGCAGCCGGGGGGACGAGGGGGGCACAGATACGCAGTATTTT.

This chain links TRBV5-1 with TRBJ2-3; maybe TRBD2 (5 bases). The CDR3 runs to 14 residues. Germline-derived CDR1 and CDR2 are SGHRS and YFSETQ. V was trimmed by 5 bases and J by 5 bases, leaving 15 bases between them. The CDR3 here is CASRRDTSGDTQYF. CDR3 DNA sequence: TGCGCCAGCAGGAGGGATACCTCCGGAGATACGCAGTATTTT.

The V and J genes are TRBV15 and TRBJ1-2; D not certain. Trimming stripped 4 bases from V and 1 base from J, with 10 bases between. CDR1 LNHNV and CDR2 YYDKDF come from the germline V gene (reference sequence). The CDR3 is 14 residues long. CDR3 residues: CATSNPPINYGYTF. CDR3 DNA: TGTGCCACCAGCAACCCCCCGATTAACTATGGCTACACCTTC.

The CDR3 DNA reads TGTGCCAGCAGCCCAAACTCAAACATTCAGTACTTC. Protein sequence: CASSPNSNIQYF. The chain recombines TRBV7-2 with TRBJ2-4; D unclear. With 5 bases removed from V and 6 bases from J, the gap between germline ends came to 8 bases. The CDR3 is 12 residues long. Germline CDR1 and CDR2: SGHTA and FQGNSA.

DNA for the CDR3: TGTGCCAGCACCCCCACTAGCGGGAGGAGAGCGTACACCGGGGAGCTGTTTTTT. It specifies CASTPTSGRRAYTGELFF. The V call is TRBV28, the J call TRBJ2-2, with 12 positions matching TRBD2. The germline CDR1 and CDR2 sequences are MDHEN and SYDVKM. This CDR3 region has 18 residues. J was trimmed by 3 bases and V by 7 bases; bases with no gene match: 12.

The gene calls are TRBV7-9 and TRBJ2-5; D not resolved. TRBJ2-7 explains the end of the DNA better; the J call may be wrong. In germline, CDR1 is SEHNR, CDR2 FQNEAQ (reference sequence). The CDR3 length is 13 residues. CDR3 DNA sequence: TGTGCCAGCAGCTTAGTGGCTTCCTACGAGCAGTACTTC. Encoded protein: CASSLVASYEQYF.

The CDR3 here is CASREWDSPLHF. DNA of the CDR3: TGTGCCAGTAGGGAATGGGATTCACCCCTCCACTTT. V gene TRBV6-5 combines with J gene TRBJ1-6, with D uncertain. Germline CDR1 reads MNHEY; CDR2 reads SVGAGI. V was trimmed by 9 bases and J by 8 bases, leaving 11 bases between them. The CDR3 is 12 amino acids.

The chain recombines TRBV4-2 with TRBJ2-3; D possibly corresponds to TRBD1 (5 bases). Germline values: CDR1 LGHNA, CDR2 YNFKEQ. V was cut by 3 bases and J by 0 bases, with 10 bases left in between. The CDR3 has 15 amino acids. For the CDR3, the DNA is TGTGCCAGCAGCCAGTTCAGGGCTAGCACAGATACGCAGTATTTT. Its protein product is CASSQFRASTDTQYF.

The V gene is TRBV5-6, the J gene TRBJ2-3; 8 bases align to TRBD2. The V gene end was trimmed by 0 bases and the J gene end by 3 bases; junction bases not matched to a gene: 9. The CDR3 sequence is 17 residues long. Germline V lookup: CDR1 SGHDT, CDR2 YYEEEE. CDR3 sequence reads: CASSLEVAGILTDTQYF. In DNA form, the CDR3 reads TGTGCCAGCAGCTTGGAGGTAGCGGGAATTCTTACAGATACGCAGTATTTT. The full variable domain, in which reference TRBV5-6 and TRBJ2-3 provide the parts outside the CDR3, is DAGVTQSPTHLIKTRGQQVTLRCSPKSGHDTVSWYQQALGQGPQFIFQYYEEEERQRGNFPDRFSGHQFPNYSSELNVNALLLGDSALYLCASSLEVAGILTDTQYFGPGTRLTVL.

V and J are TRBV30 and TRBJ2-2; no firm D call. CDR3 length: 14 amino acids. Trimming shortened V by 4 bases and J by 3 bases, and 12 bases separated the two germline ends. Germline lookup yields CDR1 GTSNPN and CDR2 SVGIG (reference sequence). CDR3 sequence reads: CAWIRAEYTGELFF. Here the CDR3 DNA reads TGTGCCTGGATCCGCGCTGAGTACACCGGGGAGCTGTTTTTT.

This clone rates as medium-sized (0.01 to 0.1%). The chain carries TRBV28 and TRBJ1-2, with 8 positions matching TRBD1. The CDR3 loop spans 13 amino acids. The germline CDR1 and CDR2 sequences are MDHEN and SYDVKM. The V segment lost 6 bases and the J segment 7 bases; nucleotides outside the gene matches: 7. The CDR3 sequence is CASRPGQGGGYTF. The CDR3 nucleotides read TGTGCCAGCAGGCCTGGACAGGGCGGTGGCTACACCTTC.